This T cell receptor beta chain was observed in a study of monozygotic twins with inflammatory bowel disease. TCRdb re-called the 5' RACE reads, yielding one record per CDR3 amino acid sequence without DNA. Its clone listing holds about 130,000 distinct CDR3 sequences. The CDR3 runs 14 residues. CDR1 and CDR2 from the germline V gene are SGHVS and FNYEAQ. The material sequenced was blood. The sequence was obtained from a human donor with ulcerative colitis or Crohn's disease, or a healthy co-twin of an affected twin (not recorded which). The genes are TRBV7-6 and TRBJ2-5; checking the TCRdb D call of TRBD1 is not possible without DNA. The CDR3 loop is CASSKRPGKETQYF.